What follows are 6 T cell receptor beta chains derived from one specimen sequenced in a study of T-cell reconstitution after alpha-beta-depleted transplantation in children. Construction of the TCRbeta library involved unique molecular identifiers. TCRdb reprocessed the PCR reads with MiXCR, giving one entry per CDR3 protein. The data contain 45,000 to 55,000 distinct CDR3 sequences, more than 5% of them seen just once; the ten biggest clones take up under 35%. Sequenced material: PBMCs, mostly from graft donor cells, taken 60 days after TCRalphabeta/CD19-depleted stem cell transplant. The receptors here all came from a female patient aged 2-9 years who had a stem cell transplant for aplastic anemia, so the T cells may come from the graft donor.

Turning to this clonotype: Just one base apart from a much larger clone, this may be a read error. The conserved final phenylalanine or tryptophan is absent from the CDR3, which likely points to a read error. This rearrangement joins TRBV28 to TRBJ1-1; D is possibly TRBD1 (5 bases). The CDR3 runs 20 residues. Germline CDR1 and CDR2: MDHEN and SYDVKM. V was trimmed by 0 bases and J by 4 bases, leaving 27 bases between them. The CDR3 protein is CASSLWSLGRRQPRGTEAFC. The DNA for the CDR3 is TGTGCCAGCAGTTTATGGTCACTGGGGCGACGTCAGCCCCGGGGCACTGAAGCTTTCTGT.

This clonotype was seen at least ten times. This chain links TRBV5-1 with TRBJ1-3; no firm D call. Between the trimmed V and J ends, which lost 2 bases and 4 bases, there was a span of 7 bases. Germline V gene sequence: CDR1 SGHRS, CDR2 YFSETQ. The CDR3 is 13 amino acids. CDR3 sequence reads: CASSFEPGNTIYF. In DNA form, the CDR3 reads TGCGCCAGCAGCTTTGAACCCGGAAACACCATATATTTT.

In the case of this clonotype: A much larger clone differs by one base, so this may be a read error. The chain recombines TRBV12-3 or TRBV12-4 with TRBJ1-1; D gene unclear. The CDR3 runs to 13 residues. CDR3 residues: CASSLIGNTEALF. The CDR3 DNA sequence: TGTGCCAGCAGTTTGATCGGGAACACTGAAGCTCTCTTT.

The chain links TRBV7-9 to TRBJ2-7; the match to TRBD2 covers 7 bases. Unmatched junction bases numbered 14, after V lost 4 bases and J lost 5 bases. Germline V lookup: CDR1 SEHNR, CDR2 FQNEAQ (reference sequence). The CDR3 runs to 16 residues. The CDR3 reads CASSSLGGGGEHEQYV. The CDR3 DNA sequence: TGTGCCAGCAGCTCGCTGGGGGGGGGAGGGGAACACGAGCAGTACGTC.

This clonotype was detected ten times or more. The gene calls are TRBV7-8 and TRBJ2-7; weak D call: TRBD2 (6 bases). Per germline, CDR1 SGHVS and CDR2 FQNEAQ. The CDR3 extends over 14 amino acids. The ends were cut back, 4 bases at V and 2 bases at J, with 12 bases in the middle. As DNA, the CDR3 is TGTGCCAGCAGCTCCCGGGGGAATACCTACGAGCAGTACTTC. This encodes CASSSRGNTYEQYF. Full variable domain (missing parts from reference TRBV7-8 and TRBJ2-7): GAGVSQSPRYKVAKRGQDVALRCDPISGHVSLFWYQQALGQGPEFLTYFQNEAQLDKSGLPSDRFFAERPEGSVSTLKIQRTQQEDSAVYLCASSSRGNTYEQYFGPGTRLTVT.

By sample fraction, this clonotype is medium-sized. The chain employs TRBV5-6 and TRBJ1-1; D is unclear. The germline CDR1 and CDR2 sequences are SGHDT and YYEEEE. The CDR3 runs 17 residues. Trimming shortened V by 0 bases and J by 3 bases, and 18 bases separated the two germline ends. CDR3 DNA sequence: TGTGCCAGCAGCTTGGAGCGTCGAGTGGCAGATTACACTGAAGCTTTCTTT. Its translation is CASSLERRVADYTEAFF.